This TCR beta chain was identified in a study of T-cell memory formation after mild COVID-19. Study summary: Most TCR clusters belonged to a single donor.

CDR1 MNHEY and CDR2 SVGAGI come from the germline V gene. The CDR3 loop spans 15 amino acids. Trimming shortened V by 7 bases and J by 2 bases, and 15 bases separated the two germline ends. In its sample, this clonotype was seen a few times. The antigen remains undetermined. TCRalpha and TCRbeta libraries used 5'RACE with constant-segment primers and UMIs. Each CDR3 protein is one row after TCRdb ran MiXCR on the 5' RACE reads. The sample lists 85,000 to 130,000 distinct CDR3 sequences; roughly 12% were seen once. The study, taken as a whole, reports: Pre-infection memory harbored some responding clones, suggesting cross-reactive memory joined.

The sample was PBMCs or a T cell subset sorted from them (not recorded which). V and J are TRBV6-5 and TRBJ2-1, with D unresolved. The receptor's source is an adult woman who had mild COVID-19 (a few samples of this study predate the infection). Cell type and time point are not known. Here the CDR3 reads CASMVADSTYNEQFF. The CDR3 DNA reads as TGTGCCAGCATGGTAGCCGACTCAACCTACAATGAGCAGTTCTTC.